This is a list of T cell receptor beta chains from one sample in a study of blood T cell repertoires in COVID-19. TCRdb's copy holds only in-frame clones and misses some; the assay was immunoSEQ multiplex PCR. The sample shows 75,000 to 90,000 clones, roughly 91% of them seen only once. The sequenced material came from peripheral blood. These receptors all stem from a woman aged 45 to 65 in a cohort sampled during active COVID-19. Each CDR3 is given with its conserved first and last residue. A D gene is named only where the DNA matches it firmly. Clone sizes are given selectively: once, few, many, or a class where the clone is expanded.

j_call d_call v_call clone_size cdr3_nt cdr3_aa
TRBJ2-2 TRBD2 TRBV2 few TGTGCCAGCAGTGTAACGGGAGGGCACGGAGCCACCGGGGAGCTGTTTTTT CASSVTGGHGATGELFF
TRBJ2-1 TRBD2 TRBV5-4 . TGTGCCAGCAGCTTGGGTAGTAGCGGGAGGGGTGGGGACAATGAGCAGTTCTTC CASSLGSSGRGGDNEQFF
TRBJ1-1 . TRBV19 once TGTGCCAGTAGTTCCTGGGACATGAACACTGAAGCTTTCTTT CASSSWDMNTEAFF
TRBJ1-4 TRBD1 TRBV24-1 . TGTGCCACCAGTAAGGGACAGGGTAACGAAAAACTGTTTTTT CATSKGQGNEKLFF
TRBJ1-2 TRBD1 TRBV27 few TGTGCCAGCAGTCTAACAATTACACAGGGGGCCGGAGGCTACACCTTC CASSLTITQGAGGYTF
TRBJ2-7 TRBD2 TRBV10-3 . TGTGCCACTGGACTAGCGGGAGTATCCTACGAGCAGTACTTC CATGLAGVSYEQYF
TRBJ2-1 TRBD2 TRBV5-1 once TGCGCCAGCAGCTTGGGACTAGCGGGAGGCCTGGGGTACAATGAGCAGTTCTTC CASSLGLAGGLGYNEQFF
TRBJ1-5 . TRBV5-4 . TGTGCCAGCAGCTTAGATGGGGGGGGCAATCAGCCCCAGCATTTT CASSLDGGGNQPQHF
TRBJ1-2 . TRBV6-5 . TGTGCCAGCAGTTACGGGGGCCGATCCCTTTGGGGCTACACCTTC CASSYGGRSLWGYTF
TRBJ2-2 TRBD2 TRBV20-1 . TGCAGTGCTAGTTCTGCGGGAGGGCCTTGGGGAGGGGAGCTGTTTTTT CSASSAGGPWGGELFF
TRBJ2-1 . TRBV4-1 . TGCGCCAGCAGCCAAGCCGCCGGGACTTCTTACAATGAGCAGTTCTTC CASSQAAGTSYNEQFF
TRBJ1-2 . TRBV15 . TGTGCCACCAGCACCCCTGAGACTGCCTATGGCTACACCTTC CATSTPETAYGYTF
TRBJ2-1 TRBD2 TRBV2 once TGTGCCAGCAGGACCGGACTAGCGGGAGGGATTTATAATGAGCAGTTCTTC CASRTGLAGGIYNEQFF
TRBJ1-4 . TRBV19 . TGTGCCAGTAGTTCCCTAACTAATGAAAAACTGTTTTTT CASSSLTNEKLFF
TRBJ2-2 . TRBV19 once TGTGCCAGTAGTATAGATCGAGCCGGGGAGCTGTTTTTT CASSIDRAGELFF
TRBJ2-7 . TRBV19 . TGTGCCAGTAGTATAGTCACAGGAGAAGACTACGAGCAGTACTTC CASSIVTGEDYEQYF
TRBJ2-1 TRBD2 TRBV5-1 . TGCGCCAGCAGCTTCACGGCTAGCGGGATACGGGAGCAGTTCTTC CASSFTASGIREQFF
TRBJ2-2 . TRBV7-2 . TGTGCCAGCAGTTCCGGACTGTTCACCGGGGAGCTGTTTTTT CASSSGLFTGELFF
TRBJ2-2 TRBD1 TRBV7-3 . TGTGCCAGCAGCACGAGGGGGGACAGGGTCCCCGGGGAGCTGTTTTTT CASSTRGDRVPGELFF
TRBJ2-3 . TRBV2 . TGTGCCAGCAATTCAGGGGGCACAGATACGCAGTATTTT CASNSGGTDTQYF
TRBJ2-1 TRBD2 TRBV7-3 . TGTGCCAGCAGCTTATTACTAGCGGGAGTTAATGAGCAGTTCTTC CASSLLLAGVNEQFF
TRBJ2-3 TRBD2 TRBV5-4 once TGTGCCAGCAGCTTGGACGGGAGGTACACAGATACGCAGTATTTT CASSLDGRYTDTQYF
TRBJ2-1 TRBD2 TRBV11-2 . TGTGCCAGCAGCTCCCGGACTAGCGGGAGAACGAATGAGCAGTTCTTC CASSSRTSGRTNEQFF
TRBJ1-4 . TRBV7-9 . TGTGCCAGCAGCCTTATAGTCGGTAGTAATGAAAAACTGTTTTTT CASSLIVGSNEKLFF
TRBJ2-5 . TRBV19 few TGTGCCAGTAGTCCCCGGACAGTCACGGAGACCCAGTACTTC CASSPRTVTETQYF